The entry that follows covers one T cell receptor beta chain sequence. The antigen this receptor binds is unknown. One base away there is no much larger clone; base qualities are not given. This entry belongs to a study of cytomegalovirus exposure and HLA in healthy donors (TCRdb year 2017). A note on the overall study: According to an earlier analysis of several hundred of the donors, some 180 million T cells yielded over 100 million unique TCR beta sequences and around 280 Gb of sequence data. An early release covering 550 to 650 HLA-typed donors comprised roughly 300 gigabases of sequencing data and about 90 million unique TCR sequences. An earlier analysis of 587 of the donors applied high-throughput TCR beta sequencing to assess whether each TCR beta V gene segment acted as functional or pseudogenic. Typing coverage differed by locus: A, B, C, DRB1 and DQB1 were typed in about 629-640 donors, DQA1 in 500 to 550, DPA1 in around 600, and DPB1 in just under 490. A later genetic analysis took genome-wide SNP genotypes for about 65% of the roughly 670 donors and used that subset as a discovery cohort. Among about 400 genotyped donors of the cohort, an average of approximately 240,000 unique TCR beta nucleotide sequences was sequenced per donor, of which about 18% were non-productive. The T cell repertoires of around 670 subjects were profiled by immunosequencing and related to cytomegalovirus serostatus. The genetic ancestry cluster associated with self-reported Caucasian donors included 81% of the approximately 430 genotyped donors. The study aimed to test whether cataloging public T cell receptors could reveal signatures of past pathogen exposure. In the later analysis, no new phenotypic data were used to find candidate immune exposures; instead, reliance was placed on TCR beta sequences and their occurrence across donors. Every discovery cohort repertoire had been produced on one sequencing platform. In a later analysis, previously published TCR beta repertoires from 500 to 750 donors were re-analyzed and high-resolution HLA genotyping was added so that TCR occurrence patterns could be studied. Donor age, sex, ethnicity and CMV serostatus were compiled together with the repertoire data. In addition to the first cohort of 650 to 750 subjects, a separate validation cohort of 120 different subjects was used. About 5 DR-DQ haplotypes were handled as single units for association and clustering, since linkage in the cohort was strong. Class I and class II HLA loci were covered by the typing at four-digit resolution. The study combined high-throughput TCR immunosequencing, statistical association of individual TCRs with disease status, and machine learning to predict cytomegalovirus infection status. The paper's findings and limits, for the study overall: In a later analysis, the rate of TCR association differed among HLA loci, with DRB1 alleles having the most associated TCRs and HLA-C alleles having the fewest. Presence/absence analyses assumed roughly uniform sequencing depth across donors, an assumption that may not hold. A few of the identified cytomegalovirus-associated TCR beta chains were confirmed in vitro to be specific for cytomegalovirus antigens. The study listed 164 TCR beta chains as associated with cytomegalovirus. An association between a missense DCLRE1C variant and V-gene and J-gene trimming of TCR beta chains was found in a later genetic analysis and replicated in an independent cohort. Because HLA typing was unavailable for some donors at each locus, only the typed subset was used in association tests. A further reported finding was that TCR beta sequences accurately predicted the HLA-A and HLA-B alleles for most subjects in the first cohort. When HLA alleles, especially DR and DQ, strongly co-occurred, attributing TCR associations to individual alleles was difficult. In a later analysis, HLA-associated TCR beta chains were found to be more clonally expanded and to have lower generation probabilities than equally common non-associated chains. The 87-base-pair reads could not distinguish some IMGT-functional V segments, including TRBV6-2 and TRBV6-3, so those segments were excluded. Roughly 15 rarely observed V segments, including chromosome 9 orphons, were excluded from the earlier analysis of several hundred of the donors because counts were too low. Specific HLA alleles were associated with 15,000 to 20,000 TCR beta sequences at a false discovery rate of 0.05 in a later analysis. A later analysis found that most CMV-associated TCR beta chains appeared HLA-restricted, with HLA associations seemingly driven largely by CMV exposure. According to the authors, the approach could potentially be generalized to other disease states and immunological phenotypes. The classifier was reported to diagnose cytomegalovirus status with high specificity and sensitivity in both the original and validation cohorts. Most TCR sequences were seen in very few donors, while some public TCRs were found in many individuals. In a later analysis, several top co-occurrence clusters were reported to appear linked to parvovirus B19, influenza, CMV and Epstein-Barr virus. Only TCR beta chains were sequenced in this cohort, and the absence of alpha or paired-chain data limited detectable features. Immune exposure information for the cohort was limited to CMV serostatus. Correlated functional status among segregating V segments might be attributable to linkage disequilibrium, but an unknown experimental factor could not be ruled out. An earlier analysis of approximately 500 of the donors showed that most TCR beta V segments appeared in productive rearrangements either about 90% or about 30% of the time, which broadly matched IMGT annotations. A later genetic analysis reported fewer N-insertions in productive TCRs among donors in an Asian-associated ancestry cluster than the roughly 650-donor mean. A cluster of highly shared sequence variants was judged likely to represent a technical artifact of the sequencing pipeline.

The cohort was made up of under 800 healthy bone marrow donors. All cohort members were sampled while nominally healthy, although unrecorded immune exposures were likely present. The donor tested CMV seronegative and was one of the 352 seronegative cohort members. Every donor gave a peripheral blood sample, and the peripheral blood mononuclear cells from that sample were used for TCR beta sequencing. The Qiagen DNeasy Blood Extraction Kit was used to extract genomic DNA from the blood cell samples. Receptor amplification or capture employed the immunoSEQ multiplex PCR assay. A mixture of 60 forward primers for TCR Vbeta segments and 13 reverse primers for TCR Jbeta segments was used in the multiplex PCR. A multiplex PCR assay on genomic DNA amplified the CDR3 region of rearranged TCR beta genes. The amplified TCR beta libraries were sequenced on the Illumina HiSeq System as 87-base-pair reads. The authors' analysis ran thus. A later analysis counted tens of millions of unique TCR beta chains across the 690 or so repertoires, and roughly 10 million of these chains were shared by at least two donors. Raw reads were error-corrected and collapsed into unique sequences by a nearest-neighbor algorithm in which closely related sequences were merged to remove PCR and sequencing errors. Alignment of CDR3 sequences to IMGT reference sequences was used to assign V, D and J gene segments. For a sequence to be retained, a match of at least six nucleotides was required to both a V gene segment and a J gene segment. Rearrangements were called productive when the CDR3 lacked stop codons and stayed in frame with V and J; all others were non-productive. Following IMGT convention, CDR3 was defined as the stretch from the second conserved V-encoded cysteine to the conserved J-encoded phenylalanine. The earlier analysis of about 570 of the donors excluded any sequence lacking an unambiguous match to a single V gene segment. An earlier analysis of some 500 of the donors classified V segments as functional when productive rearrangements were above 56.7% and as segregating when the standard deviation between donors was above 5%. A statistical classification framework was developed to diagnose cytomegalovirus status using the catalog of TCR beta chain sequences. In a later analysis, TCR nucleotide sequences were compared against IMGT/GENE-DB human TR gene sequences so that V and J genes could be assigned. In a later analysis, CDR3 sequences and most-parsimonious VDJ recombination scenarios were assigned using the TCRdist pipeline. In a later analysis, every TCR beta chain was defined by the combination of its CDR3 amino acid sequence and its V-gene family, and reads without a unique V-gene family were dropped. A later analysis removed 500 to 600 highly shared, low-generation-probability nucleotide sequences to deal with suspected cross-contamination and a sequencing artifact. A later analysis calculated a clonal expansion index for each public chain from normalized within-repertoire ranks of inferred template counts. Generation probabilities in a later analysis came from a VDJ recombination model fitted to out-of-frame rearrangements, and those results were checked against IGoR. Hypergeometric tests were used in a later analysis to score TCR-TCR, TCR-HLA and TCR-CMV co-occurrence, with a repertoire-size bias correction applied to the TCR pairs. In a later analysis, false discovery rates were estimated by permuting HLA or CMV assignments 20 times. In a later analysis, co-occurring TCRs were grouped using DBSCAN, and TCRdist sequence similarity was added for clustering within HLA-allele-positive subsets. Repertoires with fewer than 30,000 or more than 120,000 public chains, plus five repertoires with anomalous nucleotide sharing, were excluded from co-occurrence clustering. The clones in this table, taken by TCRdb from immuneACCESS, are in-frame only. Not every clone is retained; where verified, under half of the shortfall comes from an unresolved V gene, and the cause of the rest is unknown. D and trimming were read from the DNA, whereas the V and J calls and clone size are those reported in that table. This sample is represented by more than 85,000 clones; around three quarters of them were singletons. The top ten hold approximately 1.3% of the sample.

Measured from the cysteine to the phenylalanine, the CDR3 is 15 residues long. Only the CDR3 DNA is retained, 45 bases long and in frame from the first base. For CDR1 and CDR2, the germline V gene (reference sequence) lists MNHEY and SMNVEV. The trim is 0 bases for V and 13 bases for J, with a gap of 16 bases between the germline ends. The source is a woman under 40 in good health and CMV-seronegative. Input material: PBMCs. The sequence is built from TRBV27 and TRBJ1-6, and perhaps TRBD1 as D gene, on 6 matching bases. The encoded CDR3 is CASSLSPGQIIPLHF. In nucleotides, the sequence is TGTGCCAGCAGTTTATCCCCGGGACAAATAATCCCCCTCCACTTT.